Below, 26 T cell receptor beta chains from the same sample are listed, as sequenced in a study. MiXCR was run by TCRdb on the RT-PCR reads, yielding one entry per CDR3 protein. In the table there are 550,000 to 750,000 distinct CDR3 sequences, 13% to 15% of which are singletons. Material: memory CD4+ T cells from blood. The receptors shown here come from a female donor in good health, serving as a healthy control.

Many counts were recorded for this clonotype. CDR3 DNA: TGTGCCAGCAGCTTCGCCAATAACTACGAGCAGTACTTC. This encodes CASSFANNYEQYF. The chain employs TRBV5-5 and TRBJ2-7; D unresolved. Germline CDR1 is SGHKS and CDR2 is YYEKEE (reference sequence). The CDR3 sequence is 13 residues long. V lost 2 bases to trimming and J lost 3 bases, with 9 bases between them.

In this sample, this clonotype turned up a few times. The chain combines TRBV20-1 with TRBJ2-1; D is perhaps TRBD2 (5 bases). Germline V gene sequence: CDR1 DFQATT, CDR2 SNEGSKA (reference sequence). The CDR3 runs to 11 residues. V lost 5 bases to trimming and J lost 8 bases, with 10 bases between them. The CDR3 sequence: CSAPRRDEQFF. In nucleotides, the CDR3 is TGCAGTGCTCCCCGGCGGGATGAGCAGTTCTTC.

There are a few counts of this clonotype. This sequence joins TRBV7-2 and TRBJ2-3; D gene ambiguous. Germline loops: CDR1 SGHTA, CDR2 FQGNSA. The CDR3 extends over 17 amino acids. The germline V and J ends were trimmed by 6 bases and 0 bases, with 19 bases remaining between them. In DNA form, the CDR3 reads TGTGCCAGCAGTAAAAACTCAGTACAGACCAGCACAGATACGCAGTATTTT. Translation gives CASSKNSVQTSTDTQYF.

A few counts support this clonotype. The V call is TRBV19, the J call TRBJ2-3, with D possibly TRBD2 on 5 matching bases. Germline lookup yields CDR1 LNHDA and CDR2 SQIVND (reference sequence). V lost 5 bases and J 6 bases, leaving 24 bases between the germline ends. CDR3 length equals 17 residues. The CDR3 DNA reads TGTGCCAGTAGTGCTATGCGCTCTTCGAGGGAGCGTGATACGCAGTATTTT. Amino acids: CASSAMRSSRERDTQYF. The full variable domain, its missing parts supplied by reference TRBV19 and TRBJ2-3, is DGGITQSPKYLFRKEGQNVTLSCEQNLNHDAMYWYRQDPGQGLRLIYYSQIVNDFQKGDIAEGYSVSREKKESFPLTVTSAQKNPTAFYLCASSAMRSSRERDTQYFGPGTRLTVL.

The rearrangement uses TRBV20-1 and TRBJ1-2; 7 positions agree with TRBD1. The CDR3 loop spans 16 amino acids. Germline-derived CDR1 and CDR2 are DFQATT and SNEGSKA (reference sequence). V shed 4 bases and J 1 base; nucleotides not matched to a gene: 12. CDR3 in amino acids: CSATRVGGAYNYGYTF. The CDR3 coding sequence is TGCAGTGCTACCCGGGTAGGGGGCGCTTATAACTATGGCTACACCTTC.

There are a few counts of this clonotype. The chain recombines TRBV20-1 with TRBJ2-7; 14 bases fit TRBD2. CDR3 size: 18 residues. The germline V gene encodes CDR1 DFQATT and CDR2 SNEGSKA (reference sequence). The junction had 10 bases not matched to a gene; V was cut back by 0 bases and J by 3 bases. The CDR3 coding sequence is TGCAGTGCTAGAGAGAGGACTAGCGGGAGGAAGGGGGACTACGAGCAGTACTTC. This gives the protein CSARERTSGRKGDYEQYF.

This clonotype was counted many times. The genes are TRBV4-3 and TRBJ1-2, with 7 bases that match TRBD1. Germline CDR1 LGHNA, CDR2 YSLEER. The J segment lost 8 bases and the V segment lost 0 bases, leaving 9 bases of the junction unmatched. The CDR3 extends over 15 amino acids. The CDR3 DNA is TGCGCCAGCAGCCAAGATCTACAGGGGAGTCGAGGCTACACCTTC. As protein: CASSQDLQGSRGYTF.

This chain joins TRBV20-1 and TRBJ2-1; D possibly corresponds to TRBD1 (6 bases). V lost 1 base, J lost 6 bases, and 19 bases lay in between. CDR3 length: 16 amino acids. Germline V lookup: CDR1 DFQATT, CDR2 SNEGSKA (reference sequence). The CDR3 DNA sequence: TGCAGTGCTAGAGGAACCGGGACAATGGGCCCCAATGAGCAGTTCTTC. The encoded protein is CSARGTGTMGPNEQFF.

This chain links TRBV20-1 with TRBJ2-5; D unresolved. V lost 0 bases and J lost 5, with 13 bases in between. Germline lookup yields CDR1 DFQATT and CDR2 SNEGSKA (reference sequence). The CDR3 is made up of 14 amino acids. CDR3 DNA: TGCAGTGCTAGAGACTTCCGGCTCCCGGAGACCCAGTACTTC. Translated, it gives CSARDFRLPETQYF.

The chain carries TRBV20-1 and TRBJ2-3; 14 positions match TRBD2. Germline assignment: CDR1 DFQATT and CDR2 SNEGSKA (reference sequence). V was clipped by 1 base and J by 3 bases; unmatched bases: 6. This CDR3 is built from 17 residues. The CDR3 bases are TGCAGTGCTAGAGGACTAGCGGGAGGGCCTAGTACAGATACGCAGTATTTT. Translation: CSARGLAGGPSTDTQYF.

This clonotype was seen more than once but under ten times. The V call is TRBV7-2, the J call TRBJ2-5; 7 bases match TRBD1. The CDR3 covers 14 residues. Unmatched junction bases numbered 10, after V lost 7 bases and J lost 5 bases. Germline CDR1 is SGHTA and CDR2 is FQGNSA. CDR3 protein: CASTEKGQRETQYF. DNA for the CDR3: TGTGCCAGCACCGAAAAGGGACAGAGGGAGACCCAGTACTTC. The complete variable domain, with remaining parts taken from reference TRBV7-2 and TRBJ2-5, reads GAGVSQSPSNKVTEKGKDVELRCDPISGHTALYWYRQSLGQGLEFLIYFQGNSAPDKSGLPSDRFSAERTGGSVSTLTIQRTQQEDSAVYLCASTEKGQRETQYFGPGTRLLVL.

There are a few counts of this clonotype. The chain joins TRBV7-2 to TRBJ2-7, with 13 bases identical to TRBD2. CDR1 is SGHTA and CDR2 is FQGNSA in the germline V gene. There are 16 residues in the CDR3. V lost 5 bases, J lost 2 bases, and 6 bases stayed unmatched. CDR3 in amino acids: CASSPAGLAGAYEQYF. Written as DNA, the CDR3 is TGTGCCAGCAGCCCCGCCGGACTAGCGGGAGCCTACGAGCAGTACTTC. The complete variable domain, with remaining parts taken from reference TRBV7-2 and TRBJ2-7, reads GAGVSQSPSNKVTEKGKDVELRCDPISGHTALYWYRQSLGQGLEFLIYFQGNSAPDKSGLPSDRFSAERTGGSVSTLTIQRTQQEDSAVYLCASSPAGLAGAYEQYFGPGTRLTVT.

V usage is TRBV30 and J usage is TRBJ1-2; TRBD1 agrees at 8 bases. The V segment lost 0 bases and the J segment 4 bases; nucleotides outside the gene matches: 4. Germline V CDR1 and CDR2: GTSNPN, SVGIG (reference sequence). CDR3 length: 14 residues. In nucleotides, the CDR3 is TGTGCCTGGAGTGTAGGCCAGGGGGCCTATGGCTACACCTTC. This translates into CAWSVGQGAYGYTF.

This clonotype was seen a few times. V and J are TRBV18 and TRBJ2-1, with 9 positions matching TRBD2. CDR3 length: 16 amino acids. V shed 5 bases and J 5 bases; nucleotides not matched to a gene: 10. From germline, CDR1 is KGHSH and CDR2 LQKENI. DNA of the CDR3: TGTGCCAGCTCAGCTATAGCGGGAGCATTTAACAATGAGCAGTTCTTC. This codes for CASSAIAGAFNNEQFF.

The chain is built from TRBV19 and TRBJ2-3; 9 positions agree with TRBD1. Germline V gene data show CDR1 as LNHDA and CDR2 as SQIVND (reference sequence). The V and J ends lost 6 bases and 7 bases, in that order; junction bases with no gene match: 5. This CDR3 has 13 amino acids. The CDR3 nucleotides read TGTGCCAGTAGCGACAGGGGGACAAATACGCAGTATTTT. It encodes CASSDRGTNTQYF. The full variable domain, with the rest looked up from reference TRBV19 and TRBJ2-3, is DGGITQSPKYLFRKEGQNVTLSCEQNLNHDAMYWYRQDPGQGLRLIYYSQIVNDFQKGDIAEGYSVSREKKESFPLTVTSAQKNPTAFYLCASSDRGTNTQYFGPGTRLTVL.

The chain uses TRBV9 and TRBJ1-1; weak D call: TRBD1 (5 bases). Germline CDR1 SGDLS, CDR2 YYNGEE. The V and J ends lost 0 bases and 0 bases respectively, with 12 bases between them. This CDR3 contains 16 residues. The CDR3 sequence: CASSVAAGGVNTEAFF. DNA for the CDR3: TGTGCCAGCAGCGTAGCGGCCGGGGGAGTGAACACTGAAGCTTTCTTT. Together with reference TRBV9 and TRBJ1-1, the CDR3 gives the full variable domain: DSGVTQTPKHLITATGQRVTLRCSPRSGDLSVYWYQQSLDQGLQFLIQYYNGEERAKGNILERFSAQQFPDLHSELNLSSLELGDSALYFCASSVAAGGVNTEAFFGQGTRLTVV.

This clonotype was seen ten or more times. The genes are TRBV5-1 and TRBJ2-1, with TRBD2 matching over 8 bases. Germline V lookup: CDR1 SGHRS, CDR2 YFSETQ. The CDR3 runs to 19 residues. Trimming took 4 bases from V and 4 from J; bases not matched to a gene: 19. The CDR3 nucleotides read TGCGCCAGCAGCACCCCGGGGGCCCAAAGCGGGAGATTATACAATGAGCAGTTCTTC. It codes for CASSTPGAQSGRLYNEQFF.

This clonotype was seen only a few times. This rearrangement joins TRBV20-1 to TRBJ1-1; no clear D gene. This CDR3 contains 16 residues. Trimming shortened V by 2 bases and J by 3 bases, and 19 bases separated the two germline ends. Germline-derived CDR1 and CDR2 are DFQATT and SNEGSKA (reference sequence). The CDR3 coding sequence is TGCAGTGCTAGACCAAAAGGGAGGGTCATGGACACTGAAGCTTTCTTT. This sequence encodes CSARPKGRVMDTEAFF.

In its sample, this clonotype was seen a few times. J is TRBJ2-5 and V is TRBV7-2; no reliable D call. V was clipped by 5 bases and J by 4 bases, with 8 bases between them. CDR3 length: 12 amino acids. Germline V CDR1 and CDR2: SGHTA, FQGNSA. The CDR3 loop reads CASSPSLETQYF. In nucleotides, the CDR3 is TGTGCCAGCAGCCCTTCCTTAGAGACCCAGTACTTC.

The DNA for the CDR3 is TGTGCCAGCAGCTGGAATAGCGGGAGGTGGAGGGCTGAGCAGTTCTTC. It is translated as CASSWNSGRWRAEQFF. V gene TRBV7-2 combines with J gene TRBJ2-1, with 10 bases that match TRBD2. After removal of 4 bases from V and 9 bases from J, the junction contained 12 bases not matched to a gene. The CDR3 runs to 16 residues. CDR1 is SGHTA, CDR2 FQGNSA, per germline.

This clonotype was observed a handful of times. The chain's CDR3 is CSARLQGNTEAFF. The CDR3 DNA reads TGCAGTGCTAGACTACAGGGGAACACTGAAGCTTTCTTT. V is TRBV20-1 and J is TRBJ1-1, with a weak D call TRBD1 (6 bases). Germline V gene sequence: CDR1 DFQATT, CDR2 SNEGSKA (reference sequence). Trimming took off 2 bases at V and 1 base at J, with 8 bases between the two ends. The CDR3 covers 13 residues.

The chain employs TRBV6-6 and TRBJ2-5, with 7 bases matching TRBD1. The CDR3 is made up of 17 amino acids. Germline V gene sequence: CDR1 MNHNY, CDR2 SVGAGI (reference sequence). The trim removed 5 bases at V and 4 bases at J, leaving 16 bases unmatched. CDR3 residues: CASSQVGTAKGAETQYF. DNA for the CDR3: TGTGCCAGCAGTCAAGTTGGGACAGCGAAAGGGGCAGAGACCCAGTACTTC.

The table lists this clonotype with a few counts. The CDR3 region is CASGREGYNEQFF. The CDR3 DNA sequence: TGCGCCTCAGGGCGGGAGGGATACAATGAGCAGTTCTTC. J is TRBJ2-1 and V is TRBV5-1; 9 bases align to TRBD2. Per germline, CDR1 SGHRS and CDR2 YFSETQ. V shed 10 bases, J shed 4 bases, and the junction held 6 bases outside the gene matches. The CDR3 covers 13 residues.

This clonotype was recorded only once. The rearrangement joins TRBV2 to TRBJ2-7; 9 bases map to TRBD2. Germline CDR1 and CDR2: SNHLY and FYNNEI. Germline trimming cut 4 bases from V and 0 bases from J; bases unmatched to any gene: 4. This CDR3 region has 15 residues. CDR3 protein: CASSGTSVSSYEQYF. CDR3 DNA: TGTGCCAGCAGTGGGACTAGCGTGAGCTCCTACGAGCAGTACTTC.

The V call is TRBV10-3, the J call TRBJ1-1; no clear D. Trimming cost V 10 bases and J 2 bases, with 14 bases left between them. Germline lookup yields CDR1 ENHRY and CDR2 SYGVKD. This CDR3 has 13 amino acids. CDR3 DNA: TGTGCCACCTCGACAAGGAGCAACACTGAAGCTTTCTTT. Translated: CATSTRSNTEAFF.

In its sample, this clonotype was seen many times. This rearrangement joins TRBV4-3 to TRBJ2-5; 7 bases match TRBD2. V lost 0 bases, J lost 9 bases, and 4 bases stayed unmatched. The CDR3 runs to 13 residues. The germline CDR1 and CDR2 sequences are LGHNA and YSLEER. Here the CDR3 reads CASSQDIRGAQYF. The CDR3 DNA sequence: TGCGCCAGCAGCCAAGACATCCGGGGGGCCCAGTACTTC.